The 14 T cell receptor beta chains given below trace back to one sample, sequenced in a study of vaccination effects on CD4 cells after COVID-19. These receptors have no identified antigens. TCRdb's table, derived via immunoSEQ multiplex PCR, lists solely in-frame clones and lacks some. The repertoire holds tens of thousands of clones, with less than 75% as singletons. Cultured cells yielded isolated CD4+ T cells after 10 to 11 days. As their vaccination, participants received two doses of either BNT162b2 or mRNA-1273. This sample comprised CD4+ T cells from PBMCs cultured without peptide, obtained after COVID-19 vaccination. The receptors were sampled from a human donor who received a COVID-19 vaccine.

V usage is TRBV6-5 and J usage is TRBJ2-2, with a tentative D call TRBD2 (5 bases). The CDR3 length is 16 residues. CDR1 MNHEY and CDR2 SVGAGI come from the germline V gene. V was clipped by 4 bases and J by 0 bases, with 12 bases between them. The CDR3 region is CASSSEGSTNTGELFF. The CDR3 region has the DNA TGTGCCAGCAGTTCAGAGGGATCGACGAACACCGGGGAGCTGTTTTTT.

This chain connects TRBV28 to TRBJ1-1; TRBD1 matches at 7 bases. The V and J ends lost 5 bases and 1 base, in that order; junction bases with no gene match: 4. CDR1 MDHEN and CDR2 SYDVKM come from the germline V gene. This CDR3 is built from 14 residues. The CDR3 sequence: CASSTRTGNTEAFF. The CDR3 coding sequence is TGTGCCAGCAGTACCCGGACAGGGAACACTGAAGCTTTCTTT.

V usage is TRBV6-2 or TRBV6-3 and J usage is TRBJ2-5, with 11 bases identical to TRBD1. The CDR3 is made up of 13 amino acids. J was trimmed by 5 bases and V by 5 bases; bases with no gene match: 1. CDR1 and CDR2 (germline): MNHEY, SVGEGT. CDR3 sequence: CASSRDRGETQYF. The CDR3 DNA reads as TGTGCCAGCAGTCGGGACAGGGGGGAGACCCAGTACTTC.

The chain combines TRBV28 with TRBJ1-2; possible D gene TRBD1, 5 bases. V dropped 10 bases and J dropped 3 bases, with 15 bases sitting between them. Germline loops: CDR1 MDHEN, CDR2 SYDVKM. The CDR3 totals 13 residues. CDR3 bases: TGTGCCACCCGGGAGGGGCCTTACTATGGCTACACCTTC. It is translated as CATREGPYYGYTF.

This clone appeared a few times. As DNA, the CDR3 is TGTGCCAGCAGCCTAAGGACAGGGGACACTGAAAAACTGTTTTTT. This gives the protein CASSLRTGDTEKLFF. The chain joins TRBV11-1 to TRBJ1-4, with 9 bases aligning to TRBD1. CDR3 size: 15 residues. The V gene's germline CDR1 is SGHAT and CDR2 FQDESV (reference sequence). Unmatched junction bases numbered 8, after V lost 5 bases and J lost 7 bases.

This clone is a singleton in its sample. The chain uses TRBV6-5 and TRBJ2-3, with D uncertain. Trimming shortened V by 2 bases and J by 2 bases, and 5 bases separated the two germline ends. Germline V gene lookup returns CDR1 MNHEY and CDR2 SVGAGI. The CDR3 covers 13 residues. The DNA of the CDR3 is TGTGCCAGCAGTTACGACACCACAGATACGCAGTATTTT. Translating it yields CASSYDTTDTQYF.

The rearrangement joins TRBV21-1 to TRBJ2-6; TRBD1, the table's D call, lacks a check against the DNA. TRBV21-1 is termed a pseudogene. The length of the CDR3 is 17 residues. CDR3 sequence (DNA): TGTGCCAGCGCCCGAGGGGGCCTACCCTCTGGGGCCAACGTCCTGACTTTC. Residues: CASARGGLPSGANVLTF.

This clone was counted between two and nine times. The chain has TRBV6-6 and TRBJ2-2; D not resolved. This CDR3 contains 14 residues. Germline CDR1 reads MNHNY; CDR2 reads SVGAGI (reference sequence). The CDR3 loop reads CATSLPGNTGELFF. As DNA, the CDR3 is TGTGCGACCTCCCTCCCCGGGAACACCGGGGAGCTGTTTTTT.

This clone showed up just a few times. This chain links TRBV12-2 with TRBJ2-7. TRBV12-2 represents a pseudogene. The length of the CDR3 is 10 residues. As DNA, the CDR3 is TGTGCAAGTCGCGCCTACGAGCAGTACGTC. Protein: CASRAYEQYV.

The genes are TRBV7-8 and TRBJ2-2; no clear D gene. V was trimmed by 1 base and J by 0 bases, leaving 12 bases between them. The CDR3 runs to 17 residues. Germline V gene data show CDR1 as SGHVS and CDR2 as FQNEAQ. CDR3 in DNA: TGTGCCAGCAGCTTAGACTCGTTACAGTCGAACACCGGGGAGCTGTTTTTT. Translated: CASSLDSLQSNTGELFF.

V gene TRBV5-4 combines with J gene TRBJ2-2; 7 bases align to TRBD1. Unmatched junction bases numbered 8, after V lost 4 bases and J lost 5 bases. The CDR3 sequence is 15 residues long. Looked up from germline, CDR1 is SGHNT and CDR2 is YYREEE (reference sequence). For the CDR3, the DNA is TGTGCCAGCAGCCCCCTGACAGGGAAGACCGGGGAGCTGTTTTTT. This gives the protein CASSPLTGKTGELFF.

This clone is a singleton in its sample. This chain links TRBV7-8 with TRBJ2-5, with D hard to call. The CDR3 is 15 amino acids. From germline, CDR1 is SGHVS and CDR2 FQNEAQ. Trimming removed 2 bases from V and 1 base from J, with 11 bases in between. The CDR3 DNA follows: TGTGCCAGCAGCTTATCAGGACCGATCCAAGAGACCCAGTACTTC. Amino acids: CASSLSGPIQETQYF.

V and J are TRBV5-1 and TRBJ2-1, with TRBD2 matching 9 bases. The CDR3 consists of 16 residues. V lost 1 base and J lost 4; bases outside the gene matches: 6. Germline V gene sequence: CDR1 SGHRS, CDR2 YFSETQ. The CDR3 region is CASSLRLAGHYNEQFF. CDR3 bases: TGCGCCAGCAGCTTGAGGCTAGCGGGGCATTACAATGAGCAGTTCTTC. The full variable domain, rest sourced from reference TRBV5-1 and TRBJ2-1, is KAGVTQTPRYLIKTRGQQVTLSCSPISGHRSVSWYQQTPGQGLQFLFEYFSETQRNKGNFPGRFSGRQFSNSRSEMNVSTLELGDSALYLCASSLRLAGHYNEQFFGPGTRLTVL.

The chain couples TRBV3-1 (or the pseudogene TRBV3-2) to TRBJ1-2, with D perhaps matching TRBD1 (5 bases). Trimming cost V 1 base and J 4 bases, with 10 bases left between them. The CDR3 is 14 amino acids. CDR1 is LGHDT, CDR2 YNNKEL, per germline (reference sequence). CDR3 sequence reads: CASSQGAGSYGYTF. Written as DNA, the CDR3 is TGTGCCAGCAGCCAAGGGGCAGGGAGCTATGGCTACACCTTC.